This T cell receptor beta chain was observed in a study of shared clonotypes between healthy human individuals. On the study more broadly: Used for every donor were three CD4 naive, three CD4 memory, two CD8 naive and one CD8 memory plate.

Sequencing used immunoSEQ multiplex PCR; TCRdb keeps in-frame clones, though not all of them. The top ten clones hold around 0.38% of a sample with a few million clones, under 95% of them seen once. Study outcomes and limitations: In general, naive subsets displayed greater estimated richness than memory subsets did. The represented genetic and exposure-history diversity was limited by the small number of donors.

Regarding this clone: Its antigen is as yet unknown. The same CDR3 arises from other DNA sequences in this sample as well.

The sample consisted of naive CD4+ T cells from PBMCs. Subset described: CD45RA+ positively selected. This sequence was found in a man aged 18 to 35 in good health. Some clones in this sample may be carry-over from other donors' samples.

CDR3 residues: CASSQEPTVNTEAFF. In DNA, the CDR3 is TGCGCCAGCAGCCAAGAACCGACAGTGAACACTGAAGCTTTCTTT. The chain has TRBV4-3 and TRBJ1-1; possibly TRBD1 for D (5 bases). Germline loops: CDR1 LGHNA, CDR2 YSLEER. The ends were cut back, 0 bases at V and 0 bases at J, with 8 bases in the middle. The length of the CDR3 is 15 residues.